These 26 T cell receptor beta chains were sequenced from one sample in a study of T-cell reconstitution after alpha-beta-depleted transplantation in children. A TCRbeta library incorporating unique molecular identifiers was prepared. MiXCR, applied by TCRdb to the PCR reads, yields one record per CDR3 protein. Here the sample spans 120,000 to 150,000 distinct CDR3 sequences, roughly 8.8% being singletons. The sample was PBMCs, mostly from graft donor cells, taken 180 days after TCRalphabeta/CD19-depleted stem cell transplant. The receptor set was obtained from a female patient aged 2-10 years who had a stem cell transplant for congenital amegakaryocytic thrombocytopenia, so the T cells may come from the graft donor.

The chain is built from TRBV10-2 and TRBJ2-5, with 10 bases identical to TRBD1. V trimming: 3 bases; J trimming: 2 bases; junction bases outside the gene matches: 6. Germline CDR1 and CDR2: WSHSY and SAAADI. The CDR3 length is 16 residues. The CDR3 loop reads CASSDLRDRGQETQYF. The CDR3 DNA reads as TGCGCCAGCAGTGATCTCCGGGACAGGGGTCAAGAGACCCAGTACTTC.

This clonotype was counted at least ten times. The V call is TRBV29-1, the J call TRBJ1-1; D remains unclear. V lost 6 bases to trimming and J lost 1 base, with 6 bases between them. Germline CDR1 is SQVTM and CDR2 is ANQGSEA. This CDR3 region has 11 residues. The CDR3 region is CSVTENTEAFF. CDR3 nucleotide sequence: TGCAGCGTCACAGAGAACACTGAAGCTTTCTTT. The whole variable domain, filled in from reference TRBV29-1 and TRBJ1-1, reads SAVISQKPSRDICQRGTSLTIQCQVDSQVTMMFWYRQQPGQSLTLIATANQGSEATYESGFVIDKFPISRPNLTFSTLTVSNMSPEDSSIYLCSVTENTEAFFGQGTRLTVV.

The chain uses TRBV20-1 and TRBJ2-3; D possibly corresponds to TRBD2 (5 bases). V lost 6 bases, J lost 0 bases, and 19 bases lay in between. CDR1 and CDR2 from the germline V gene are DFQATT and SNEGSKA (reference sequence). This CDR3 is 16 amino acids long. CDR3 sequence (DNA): TGCAGTGCCCCGTGGATTCCTAGCTCGAGCACAGATACGCAGTATTTT. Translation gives CSAPWIPSSSTDTQYF.

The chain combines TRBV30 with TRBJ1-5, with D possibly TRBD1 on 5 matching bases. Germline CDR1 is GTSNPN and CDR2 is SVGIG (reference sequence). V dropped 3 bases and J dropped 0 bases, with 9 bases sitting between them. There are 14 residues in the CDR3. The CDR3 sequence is CAWRGPYSNQPQHF. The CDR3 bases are TGTGCCTGGAGGGGGCCTTATAGCAATCAGCCCCAGCATTTT.

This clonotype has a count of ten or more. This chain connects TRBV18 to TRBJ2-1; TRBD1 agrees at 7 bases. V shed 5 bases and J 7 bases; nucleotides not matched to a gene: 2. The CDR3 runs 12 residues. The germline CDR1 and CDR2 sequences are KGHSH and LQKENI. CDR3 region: CASSVQGNEQFF. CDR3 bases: TGTGCCAGCTCAGTACAGGGGAATGAGCAGTTCTTC.

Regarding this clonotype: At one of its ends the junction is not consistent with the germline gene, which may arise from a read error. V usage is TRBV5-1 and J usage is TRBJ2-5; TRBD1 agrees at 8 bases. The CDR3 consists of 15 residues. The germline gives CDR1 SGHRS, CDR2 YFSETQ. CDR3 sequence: CTSSPSPRDRETQYF. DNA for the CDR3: TGCACCAGCAGCCCAAGCCCCCGGGACAGGGAGACCCAGTACTTC.

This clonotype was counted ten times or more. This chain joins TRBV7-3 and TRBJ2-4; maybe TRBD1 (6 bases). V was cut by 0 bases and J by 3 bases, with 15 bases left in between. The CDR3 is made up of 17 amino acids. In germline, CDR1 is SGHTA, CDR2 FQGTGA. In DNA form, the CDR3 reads TGTGCCAGCAGCTTAACGAGGGGGACATATAACAAAAACATTCAGTACTTC. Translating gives CASSLTRGTYNKNIQYF. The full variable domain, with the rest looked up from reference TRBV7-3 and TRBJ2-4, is GAGVSQTPSNKVTEKGKYVELRCDPISGHTALYWYRQSLGQGPEFLIYFQGTGAADDSGLPNDRFFAVRPEGSVSTLKIQRTERGDSAVYLCASSLTRGTYNKNIQYFGAGTRLSVL.

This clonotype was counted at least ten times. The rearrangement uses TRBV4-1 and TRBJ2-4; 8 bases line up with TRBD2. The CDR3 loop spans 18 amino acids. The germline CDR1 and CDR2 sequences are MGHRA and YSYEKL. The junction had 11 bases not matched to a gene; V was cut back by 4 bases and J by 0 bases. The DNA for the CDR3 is TGCGCCAGCAGCCCTCGCGGGGGGTCATTTCTAGCCAAAAACATTCAGTACTTC. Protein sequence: CASSPRGGSFLAKNIQYF.

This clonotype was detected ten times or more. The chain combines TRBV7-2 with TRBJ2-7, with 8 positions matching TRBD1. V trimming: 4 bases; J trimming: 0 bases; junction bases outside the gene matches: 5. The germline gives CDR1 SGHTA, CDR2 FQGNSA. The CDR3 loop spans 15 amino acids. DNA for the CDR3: TGTGCCAGCAGCTCCCGGGACAGGCTCTCCTACGAGCAGTACTTC. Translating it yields CASSSRDRLSYEQYF.

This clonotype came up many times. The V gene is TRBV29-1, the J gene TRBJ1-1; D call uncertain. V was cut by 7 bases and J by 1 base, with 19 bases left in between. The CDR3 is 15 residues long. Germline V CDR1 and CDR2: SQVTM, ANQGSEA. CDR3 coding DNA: TGCAGCGCAACACTTCATGTGTCCTCGAACACTGAAGCTTTCTTT. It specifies CSATLHVSSNTEAFF.

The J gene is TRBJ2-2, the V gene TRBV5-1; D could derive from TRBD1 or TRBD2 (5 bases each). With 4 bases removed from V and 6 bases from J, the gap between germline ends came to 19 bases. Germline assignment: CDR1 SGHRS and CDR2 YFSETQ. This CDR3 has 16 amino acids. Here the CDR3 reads CASSQGVTGIAGELFF. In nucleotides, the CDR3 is TGCGCCAGCAGCCAGGGAGTCACGGGTATCGCCGGGGAGCTGTTTTTT. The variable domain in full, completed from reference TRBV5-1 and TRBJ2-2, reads KAGVTQTPRYLIKTRGQQVTLSCSPISGHRSVSWYQQTPGQGLQFLFEYFSETQRNKGNFPGRFSGRQFSNSRSEMNVSTLELGDSALYLCASSQGVTGIAGELFFGEGSRLTVL.

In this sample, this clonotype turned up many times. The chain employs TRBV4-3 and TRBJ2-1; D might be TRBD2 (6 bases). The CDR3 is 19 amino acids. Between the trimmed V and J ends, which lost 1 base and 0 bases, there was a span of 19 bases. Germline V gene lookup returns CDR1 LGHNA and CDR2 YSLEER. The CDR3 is CASSQANPIAEDSYNEQFF. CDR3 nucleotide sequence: TGCGCCAGCAGCCAAGCCAACCCTATAGCGGAAGACTCCTACAATGAGCAGTTCTTC.

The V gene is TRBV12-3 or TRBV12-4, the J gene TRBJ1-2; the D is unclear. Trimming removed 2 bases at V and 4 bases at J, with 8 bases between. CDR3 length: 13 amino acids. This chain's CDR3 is CASSLTGGYGYTF. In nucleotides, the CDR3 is TGTGCCAGCAGTTTAACGGGAGGCTATGGCTACACCTTC.

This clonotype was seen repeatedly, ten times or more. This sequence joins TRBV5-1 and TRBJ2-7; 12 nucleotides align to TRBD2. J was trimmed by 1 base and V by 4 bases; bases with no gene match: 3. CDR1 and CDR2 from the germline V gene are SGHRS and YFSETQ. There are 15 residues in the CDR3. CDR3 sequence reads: CASSPGLAGSYEQYF. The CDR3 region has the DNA TGCGCCAGCAGCCCGGGACTAGCGGGTTCCTACGAGCAGTACTTC. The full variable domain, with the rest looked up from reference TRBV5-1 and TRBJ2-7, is KAGVTQTPRYLIKTRGQQVTLSCSPISGHRSVSWYQQTPGQGLQFLFEYFSETQRNKGNFPGRFSGRQFSNSRSEMNVSTLELGDSALYLCASSPGLAGSYEQYFGPGTRLTVT.

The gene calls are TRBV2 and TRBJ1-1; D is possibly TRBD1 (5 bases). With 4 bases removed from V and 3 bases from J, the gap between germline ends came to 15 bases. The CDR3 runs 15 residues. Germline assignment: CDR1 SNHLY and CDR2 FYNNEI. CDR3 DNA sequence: TGTGCCAGCAGTGTTTCCGGGACGCCCCACACTGAAGCTTTCTTT. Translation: CASSVSGTPHTEAFF.

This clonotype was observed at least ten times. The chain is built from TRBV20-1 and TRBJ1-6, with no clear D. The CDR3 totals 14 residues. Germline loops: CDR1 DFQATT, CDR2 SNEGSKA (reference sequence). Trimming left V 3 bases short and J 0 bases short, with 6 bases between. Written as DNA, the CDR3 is TGCAGTGCTAGCCCGAGCTCCTATAATTCACCCCTCCACTTT. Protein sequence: CSASPSSYNSPLHF.

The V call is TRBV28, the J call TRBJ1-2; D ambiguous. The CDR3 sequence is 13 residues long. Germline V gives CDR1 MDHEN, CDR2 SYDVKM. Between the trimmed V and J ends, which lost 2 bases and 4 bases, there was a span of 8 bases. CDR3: CASSLTSSYGYTF. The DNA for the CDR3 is TGTGCCAGCAGTTTAACGTCCTCCTATGGCTACACCTTC.

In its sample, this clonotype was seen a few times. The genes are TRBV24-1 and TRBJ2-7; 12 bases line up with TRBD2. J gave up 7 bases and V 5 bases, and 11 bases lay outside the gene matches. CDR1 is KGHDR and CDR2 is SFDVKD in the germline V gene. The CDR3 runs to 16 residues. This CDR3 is CATSASGLAGHGEQYF. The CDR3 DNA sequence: TGTGCCACCAGTGCCTCGGGACTAGCGGGCCACGGGGAGCAGTACTTC.

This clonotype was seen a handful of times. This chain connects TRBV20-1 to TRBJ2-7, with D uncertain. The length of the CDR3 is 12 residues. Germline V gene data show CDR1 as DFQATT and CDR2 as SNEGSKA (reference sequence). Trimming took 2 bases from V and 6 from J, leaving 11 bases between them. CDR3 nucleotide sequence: TGCAGTGCTAGATCCCTTGAGACCGAGCAGTACTTC. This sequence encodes CSARSLETEQYF.

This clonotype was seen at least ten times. The chain's CDR3 is CASTQWAGAYEQYF. CDR3 in DNA: TGTGCCAGTACCCAGTGGGCAGGGGCCTACGAGCAGTACTTC. The chain uses TRBV12-3 or TRBV12-4 and TRBJ2-7; D possibly corresponds to TRBD1 (6 bases). The CDR3 extends over 14 amino acids. Trimming removed 9 bases from V and 2 bases from J, with 17 bases in between.

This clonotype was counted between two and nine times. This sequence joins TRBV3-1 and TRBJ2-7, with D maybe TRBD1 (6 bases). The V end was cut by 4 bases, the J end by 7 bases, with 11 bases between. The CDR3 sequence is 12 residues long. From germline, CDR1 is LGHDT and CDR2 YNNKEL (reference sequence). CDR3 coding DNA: TGTGCCAGCAGCCGACAGGATCTGGAGCAGTACTTC. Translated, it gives CASSRQDLEQYF.

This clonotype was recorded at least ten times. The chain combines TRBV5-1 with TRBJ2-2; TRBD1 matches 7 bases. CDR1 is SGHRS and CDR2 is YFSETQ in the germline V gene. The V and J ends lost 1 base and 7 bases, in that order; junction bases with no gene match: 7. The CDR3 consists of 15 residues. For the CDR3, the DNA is TGCGCCAGCAGCTTGAACTACAGGGGAAGCGGGGAGCTGTTTTTT. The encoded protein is CASSLNYRGSGELFF.

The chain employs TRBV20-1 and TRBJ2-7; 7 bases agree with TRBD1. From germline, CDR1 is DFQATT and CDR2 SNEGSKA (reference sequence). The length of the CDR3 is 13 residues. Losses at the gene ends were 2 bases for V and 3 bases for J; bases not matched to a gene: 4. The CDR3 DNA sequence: TGCAGTGCTAGAACGGACAGGTACTACGAGCAGTACTTC. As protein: CSARTDRYYEQYF.

The CDR3 region is CASSYQGGNQPQHF. DNA of the CDR3: TGTGCCAGCAGTTACCAGGGGGGCAATCAGCCCCAGCATTTT. The V call is TRBV27, the J call TRBJ1-5, with 7 positions matching TRBD1. This CDR3 has 14 amino acids. Germline V gives CDR1 MNHEY, CDR2 SMNVEV (reference sequence). V lost 4 bases to trimming and J lost 2 bases; unmatched junction nucleotides: 2.

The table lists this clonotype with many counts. The CDR3 DNA follows: TGCGCCAGCACCCCCCGGACTAGCGGGAGTGGTGAGCAGTTCTTC. Its translation is CASTPRTSGSGEQFF. This rearrangement joins TRBV5-1 to TRBJ2-1, with 13 bases identical to TRBD2. Germline lookup yields CDR1 SGHRS and CDR2 YFSETQ. The V and J ends lost 6 bases and 9 bases, in that order; junction bases with no gene match: 9. This CDR3 has 15 amino acids.

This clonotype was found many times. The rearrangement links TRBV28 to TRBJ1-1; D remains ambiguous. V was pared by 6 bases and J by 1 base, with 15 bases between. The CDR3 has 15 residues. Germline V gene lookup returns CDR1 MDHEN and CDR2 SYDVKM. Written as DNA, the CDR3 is TGTGCCAGCAGAGACTCCGGGCCTTCGAACACTGAAGCTTTCTTT. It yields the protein CASRDSGPSNTEAFF. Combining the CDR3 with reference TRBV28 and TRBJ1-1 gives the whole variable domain DVKVTQSSRYLVKRTGEKVFLECVQDMDHENMFWYRQDPGLGLRLIYFSYDVKMKEKGDIPEGYSVSREKKERFSLILESASTNQTSMYLCASRDSGPSNTEAFFGQGTRLTVV.